This T cell receptor beta chain was sequenced in a study of blood T cell repertoires in COVID-19. The V and J ends lost 5 bases and 3 bases, in that order; junction bases with no gene match: 5. The CDR3 is 14 amino acids. The germline V gene encodes CDR1 SGHAT and CDR2 FQNNGV. Assay: immunoSEQ multiplex PCR; the TCRdb copy retains only in-frame clones and omits some. The repertoire holds 200,000 to 250,000 clones, 80% seen once, with 7% to 8.5% in the top ten. V usage is TRBV11-2 and J usage is TRBJ2-7; 9 positions agree with TRBD1. Sequenced: peripheral blood. The origin of this receptor is a woman aged 70-85 years with acute or convalescent COVID-19. The CDR3: CASSSTGGNYEQYF. The CDR3 DNA is TGTGCCAGCAGCAGCACAGGGGGCAACTACGAGCAGTACTTC.